The T cell receptor (beta chain) described here comes from a study of response to subunit inactivated influenza vaccine. TCRdb fed the RT-PCR reads into MiXCR, producing one record per CDR3 protein. The sample contains about 570,000 distinct CDR3 sequences, 10% to 12% of which appear only once. These same data were also listed under a study on T cells expressing NK-cell markers. In that study: Scientists made TCR beta cDNA using 5'RACE template switching with UMIs. The TCR beta repertoires originated in sorted CD3+CD56+NKG2C+, CD3+CD56+NKG2C- and CD3+CD56-NKG2C+ T cells. Seven sequenced donors out of eight were HCMV-seropositive, one seronegative. These clonotypes additionally ranked first within the CD3+CD56-NKG2C+ fraction of several donors.

The sequence was collected from a man aged 45-65 years who received an inactivated influenza vaccine. The sequenced sample was PBMCs from blood, obtained on the day of vaccination.

The CDR3 DNA follows: TGTGCCAGCAGTGACTCGGTGGCTCGCACAGATACGCAGTATTTT. This gives the protein CASSDSVARTDTQYF. This chain connects TRBV6-4 to TRBJ2-3; unclear D gene. Per the germline V gene, CDR1 is MRHNA and CDR2 is SNTAGT. Trimming took off 0 bases at V and 1 base at J, with 8 bases between the two ends. The CDR3 has 15 amino acids.